This T cell receptor (beta chain) was obtained from a study of blood T cell repertoires in COVID-19. Per germline, CDR1 LGHNT and CDR2 FRNRAP. V was clipped by 6 bases and J by 2 bases; unmatched bases: 9. The CDR3 is 16 amino acids. Produced via immunoSEQ multiplex PCR; TCRdb's table is partial and in-frame only. Of fewer than 75,000 clones detected, about 88% appear once; the ten largest clones hold roughly 9.7%. The sequenced sample consisted of peripheral blood. The clonotype was recovered from a human donor in a cohort sampled during active COVID-19. V is TRBV12-5 and J is TRBJ2-7; 11 nucleotides align to TRBD1. Here the CDR3 reads CASGDRDRGKTYEQYF. The CDR3 DNA follows: TGTGCTAGTGGGGACCGGGACAGGGGGAAGACCTACGAGCAGTACTTC. The entire variable domain, with the rest obtained from reference TRBV12-5 and TRBJ2-7, is as follows: DARVTQTPRHKVTEMGQEVTMRCQPILGHNTVFWYRQTMMQGLELLAYFRNRAPLDDSGMPKDRFSAEMPDATLATLKIQPSEPRDSAVYFCASGDRDRGKTYEQYFGPGTRLTVT.